This entry lists 17 T cell receptor beta chains sequenced from one sample in a study of blood T cell repertoires in COVID-19. The data were produced by immunoSEQ multiplex PCR, yet TCRdb's version contains in-frame clones alone and is incomplete. The data contain 81,000 or so clones, around 89% of them seen just once; the ten biggest clones take up approximately 12%. Sequencing used peripheral blood. Receptors were obtained from a man in his sixties or seventies with active or convalescent COVID-19.

This chain connects TRBV27 to TRBJ2-2; TRBD1 matches at 8 bases. Germline assignment: CDR1 MNHEY and CDR2 SMNVEV (reference sequence). J lost 0 bases, V lost 7 bases, and 7 bases had no gene match. This CDR3 is 16 amino acids long. The CDR3 bases are TGTGCCAGCACTCTGGGGACAGGAGCGAACACCGGGGAGCTGTTTTTT. Translated: CASTLGTGANTGELFF.

V and J are TRBV7-2 and TRBJ2-3; D is possibly TRBD2 (6 bases). CDR3 length: 15 residues. The V gene's germline CDR1 is SGHTA and CDR2 FQGNSA. Trimming took 4 bases from V and 2 from J, leaving 13 bases between them. The CDR3 region is CASSSGGGFTDTQYF. The DNA for the CDR3 is TGTGCCAGCAGCTCAGGTGGGGGGTTCACAGATACGCAGTATTTT.

This chain joins TRBV4-3 and TRBJ2-7, with D possibly TRBD2 on 6 matching bases. This CDR3 has 15 amino acids. The V end was cut by 1 base, the J end by 2 bases, with 12 bases between. Per the germline V gene, CDR1 is LGHNA and CDR2 is YSLEER. CDR3 sequence reads: CASSQGAGIAYEQYF. For the CDR3, the DNA is TGCGCCAGCAGCCAAGGGGCGGGGATCGCCTACGAGCAGTACTTC.

This clone occurred once. This chain links TRBV7-6 with TRBJ1-1, with a weak D call TRBD1 (6 bases). CDR1 and CDR2 from the germline V gene are SGHVS and FNYEAQ. This CDR3 contains 15 residues. The V gene lost 2 bases and the J gene lost 5 bases, with 15 bases spanning the gap. The chain's CDR3 is CASSLQGSKDTEAFF. The DNA of the CDR3 is TGTGCCAGCAGCTTACAGGGGAGTAAGGATACTGAAGCTTTCTTT.

The chain uses TRBV7-2 and TRBJ2-1, with 14 bases identical to TRBD2. Germline V gene lookup returns CDR1 SGHTA and CDR2 FQGNSA. The CDR3 runs to 17 residues. Trimming at V came to 5 bases and at J to 9 bases, leaving 12 bases not matched to a gene. CDR3 region: CASSERLAGGRLREQFF. CDR3 sequence (DNA): TGTGCCAGCAGCGAGCGACTAGCGGGGGGGCGATTACGTGAGCAGTTCTTC.

The chain uses TRBV5-1 and TRBJ1-4, with TRBD1 matching over 9 bases. The germline V gene has CDR1 SGHRS and CDR2 YFSETQ. The CDR3 has 17 amino acids. The V segment lost 1 base and the J segment 2 bases; nucleotides outside the gene matches: 6. The CDR3 region is CASSLLQGAATNEKLFF. The CDR3 nucleotides are TGCGCCAGCAGCTTGTTACAGGGGGCGGCTACTAATGAAAAACTGTTTTTT.

The chain is built from TRBV7-3 and TRBJ2-3; a weak D match, TRBD2 (6 bases). Germline CDR1 and CDR2: SGHTA and FQGTGA. Trimming took off 8 bases at V and 3 bases at J, with 18 bases between the two ends. This CDR3 spans 15 amino acids. In DNA, the CDR3 is TGTGCCAGCTCTTGGAGCACCCGGGGGACAGATACGCAGTATTTT. Translation: CASSWSTRGTDTQYF.

The V call is TRBV7-3, the J call TRBJ1-5, with TRBD1 matching 8 bases. Germline V gene data show CDR1 as SGHTA and CDR2 as FQGTGA. CDR3 length equals 14 residues. V trimming: 5 bases; J trimming: 4 bases; junction bases outside the gene matches: 4. CDR3 DNA: TGTGCCAGCAGCCCCAGGGGGCCGAATCAGCCCCAGCATTTT. It codes for CASSPRGPNQPQHF.

The chain joins TRBV7-3 to TRBJ1-5; 10 bases match TRBD1. The trim removed 6 bases at V and 1 base at J, leaving 15 bases unmatched. The V gene's germline CDR1 is SGHTA and CDR2 FQGTGA. The CDR3 has 19 amino acids. As DNA, the CDR3 is TGTGCCAGCAGTTGGGGGACAGGGGATTTTTATAGCAGCAATCAGCCCCAGCATTTT. Its protein is CASSWGTGDFYSSNQPQHF.

This chain connects TRBV4-1 to TRBJ2-7; TRBD1 aligns across 8 bases. The CDR3 has 13 amino acids. V trimming: 5 bases; J trimming: 5 bases; junction bases outside the gene matches: 5. Per germline, CDR1 MGHRA and CDR2 YSYEKL. The CDR3 sequence is CASSRQGKDEQYF. CDR3 DNA: TGCGCCAGCAGCAGACAGGGGAAGGACGAGCAGTACTTC.

This clone has only a few counts. V usage is TRBV18 and J usage is TRBJ2-2; TRBD1 matches 8 bases. The V gene's germline CDR1 is KGHSH and CDR2 LQKENI. This CDR3 is built from 15 residues. The junction had 9 bases not matched to a gene; V was cut back by 4 bases and J by 8 bases. In DNA, the CDR3 is TGTGCCAGCTCACGATTGCCGGACAGGGCTGGGGAGCTGTTTTTT. It translates to CASSRLPDRAGELFF.

The CDR3 coding sequence is TGTGCCAGCAGCCCAGGATCCGGGACATCCTACGAGCAGTACTTC. Encoded protein: CASSPGSGTSYEQYF. The rearrangement links TRBV5-4 to TRBJ2-7, with a weak D call TRBD1 (6 bases). The CDR3 spans 15 residues. The germline V and J ends were trimmed by 4 bases and 1 base, with 15 bases remaining between them. Germline CDR1 SGHNT, CDR2 YYREEE (reference sequence).

This clone was recorded once. CDR3 nucleotide sequence: TGTGCCAGCAGTTTAGGGCATGAGCAGTTCTTC. Its protein is CASSLGHEQFF. The rearrangement links TRBV12-3 or TRBV12-4 to TRBJ2-1, with D hard to call. With 1 base removed from V and 8 bases from J, the gap between germline ends came to 3 bases. This CDR3 contains 11 residues.

V usage is TRBV5-1 and J usage is TRBJ1-3; 10 bases line up with TRBD1. The CDR3 has 19 residues. J was trimmed by 2 bases and V by 4 bases; bases with no gene match: 15. The germline V gene encodes CDR1 SGHRS and CDR2 YFSETQ. DNA of the CDR3: TGCGCCAGCAGCCAGGGAGGCCCGGGACAGGGGCGACCTGGAAACACCATATATTTT. This translates into CASSQGGPGQGRPGNTIYF.

By sample fraction, this clone is large. The chain has TRBV2 and TRBJ2-1; 7 nucleotides match TRBD1. This CDR3 region has 16 residues. V trimming: 3 bases; J trimming: 5 bases; junction bases outside the gene matches: 10. Germline values: CDR1 SNHLY, CDR2 FYNNEI. CDR3 nucleotides: TGTGCCAGCAGTGATCTCTCCAGGGGGATGAACAATGAGCAGTTCTTC. Translated, it gives CASSDLSRGMNNEQFF.

The gene calls are TRBV19 and TRBJ1-5; possibly TRBD1 for D (5 bases). Trimming cost V 5 bases and J 0 bases, with 20 bases left between them. Germline-derived CDR1 and CDR2 are LNHDA and SQIVND (reference sequence). The CDR3 length is 18 residues. The CDR3 DNA reads as TGTGCCAGTAGTTCCGGGACGGCGGGGCGCTATAGCAATCAGCCCCAGCATTTT. Residues: CASSSGTAGRYSNQPQHF.

V usage is TRBV18 and J usage is TRBJ1-2; 7 bases are shared with TRBD1. This CDR3 spans 14 amino acids. After removal of 3 bases from V and 3 bases from J, the junction contained 4 bases not matched to a gene. In germline, CDR1 is KGHSH, CDR2 LQKENI. This CDR3 is CASSPAGTDYGYTF. CDR3 coding DNA: TGTGCCAGCTCACCCGCCGGGACAGACTATGGCTACACCTTC.